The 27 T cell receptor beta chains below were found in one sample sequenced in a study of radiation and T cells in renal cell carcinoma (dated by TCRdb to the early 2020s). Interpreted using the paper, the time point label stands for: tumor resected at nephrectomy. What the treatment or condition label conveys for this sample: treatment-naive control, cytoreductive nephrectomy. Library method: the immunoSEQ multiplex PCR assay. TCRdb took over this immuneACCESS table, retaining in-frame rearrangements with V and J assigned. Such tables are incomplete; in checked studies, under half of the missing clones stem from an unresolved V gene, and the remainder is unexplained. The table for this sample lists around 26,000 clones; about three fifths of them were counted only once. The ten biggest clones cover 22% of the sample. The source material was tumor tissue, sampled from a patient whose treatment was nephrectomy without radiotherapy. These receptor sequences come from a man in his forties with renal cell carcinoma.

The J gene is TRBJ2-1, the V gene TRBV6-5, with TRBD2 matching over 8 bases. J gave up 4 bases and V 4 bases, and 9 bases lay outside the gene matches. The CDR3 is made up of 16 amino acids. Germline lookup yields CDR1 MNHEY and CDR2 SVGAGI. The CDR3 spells CASSLTGTRIYNEQFF. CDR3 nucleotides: TGTGCCAGCAGTTTAACCGGGACTAGAATATACAATGAGCAGTTCTTC.

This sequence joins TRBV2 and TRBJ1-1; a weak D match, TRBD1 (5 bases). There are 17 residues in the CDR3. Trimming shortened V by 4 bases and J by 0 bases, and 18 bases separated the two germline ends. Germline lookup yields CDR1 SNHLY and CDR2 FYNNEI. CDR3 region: CASSVSREGGLNTEAFF. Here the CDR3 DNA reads TGTGCCAGCAGTGTATCCAGGGAAGGTGGTTTGAACACTGAAGCTTTCTTT.

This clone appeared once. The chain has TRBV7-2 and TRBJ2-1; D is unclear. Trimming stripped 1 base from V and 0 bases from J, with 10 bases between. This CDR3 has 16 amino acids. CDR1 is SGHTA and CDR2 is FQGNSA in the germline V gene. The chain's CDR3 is CASSLGGAGSYNEQFF. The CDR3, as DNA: TGTGCCAGCAGCTTAGGCGGCGCCGGCTCCTACAATGAGCAGTTCTTC.

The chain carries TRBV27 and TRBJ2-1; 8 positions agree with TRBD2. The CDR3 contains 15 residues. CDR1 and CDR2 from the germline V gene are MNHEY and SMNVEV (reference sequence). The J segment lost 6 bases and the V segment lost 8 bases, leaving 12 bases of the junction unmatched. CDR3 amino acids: CASVTSGQRINEQFF. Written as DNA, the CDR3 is TGTGCCAGCGTCACTAGCGGTCAGAGGATCAATGAGCAGTTCTTC.

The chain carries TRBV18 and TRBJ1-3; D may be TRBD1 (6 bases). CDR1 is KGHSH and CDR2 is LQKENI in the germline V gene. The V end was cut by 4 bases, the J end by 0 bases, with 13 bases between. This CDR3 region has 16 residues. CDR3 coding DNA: TGTGCCAGCTCACAAACGACAGGATTCTCTGGAAACACCATATATTTT. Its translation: CASSQTTGFSGNTIYF.

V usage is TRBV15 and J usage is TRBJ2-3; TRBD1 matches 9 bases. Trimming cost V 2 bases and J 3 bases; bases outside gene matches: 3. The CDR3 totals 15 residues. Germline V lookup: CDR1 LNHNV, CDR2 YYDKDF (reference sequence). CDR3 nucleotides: TGTGCCACCAGCAGAAGGACAGGGGTGACAGATACGCAGTATTTT. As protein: CATSRRTGVTDTQYF.

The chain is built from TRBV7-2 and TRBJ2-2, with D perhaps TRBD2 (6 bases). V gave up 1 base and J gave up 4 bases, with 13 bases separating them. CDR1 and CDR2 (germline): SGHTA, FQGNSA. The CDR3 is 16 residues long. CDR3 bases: TGTGCCAGCAGCTTAGGTTTCGGGAGACCCACCGGGGAGCTGTTTTTT. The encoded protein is CASSLGFGRPTGELFF.

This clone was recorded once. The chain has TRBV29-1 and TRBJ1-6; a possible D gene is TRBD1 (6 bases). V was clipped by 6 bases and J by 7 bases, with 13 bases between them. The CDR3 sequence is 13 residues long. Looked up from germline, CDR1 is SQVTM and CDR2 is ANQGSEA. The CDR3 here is CSVTDGGNSPLHF. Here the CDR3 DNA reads TGCAGCGTAACGGACGGGGGCAATTCACCCCTCCACTTT.

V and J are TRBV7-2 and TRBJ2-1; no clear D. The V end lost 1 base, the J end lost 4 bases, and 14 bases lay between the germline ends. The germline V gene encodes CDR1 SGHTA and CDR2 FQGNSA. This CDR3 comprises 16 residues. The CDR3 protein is CASSLEGSHVYNEQFF. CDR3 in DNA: TGTGCCAGCAGCTTAGAGGGTAGCCACGTATACAATGAGCAGTTCTTC.

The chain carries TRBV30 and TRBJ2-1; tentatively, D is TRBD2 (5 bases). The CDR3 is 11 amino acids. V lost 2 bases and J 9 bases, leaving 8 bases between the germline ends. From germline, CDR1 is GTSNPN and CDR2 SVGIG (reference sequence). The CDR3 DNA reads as TGTGCCTGGAGTATAAGCGGTGAGCAGTTCTTC. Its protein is CAWSISGEQFF.

The CDR3, as DNA: TGTGCCAGCAGTCAAAGGGGACTAGAATCAGATACGCAGTATTTT. It codes for CASSQRGLESDTQYF. The chain joins TRBV14 to TRBJ2-3; 8 positions match TRBD2. This CDR3 contains 15 residues. The V gene end was trimmed by 6 bases and the J gene end by 4 bases; junction bases not matched to a gene: 9. The germline CDR1 and CDR2 sequences are SGHDN and FVKESK.

The CDR3 reads CASSIEMNTEAFF. In DNA, the CDR3 is TGTGCCAGCAGTATAGAAATGAACACTGAAGCTTTCTTT. The rearrangement joins TRBV6-4 to TRBJ1-1; D unresolved. V lost 5 bases and J lost 0, with 7 bases in between. The CDR3 totals 13 residues. The V gene's germline CDR1 is MRHNA and CDR2 SNTAGT.

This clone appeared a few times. For the CDR3, the DNA is TGCAGCGTTGAAGGGATGGGGAAAAACACCATATATTTT. Protein product: CSVEGMGKNTIYF. The gene calls are TRBV29-1 and TRBJ1-3; D ambiguous. CDR3 length equals 13 residues. The V and J ends lost 1 base and 6 bases respectively, with 10 bases between them. Germline CDR1 is SQVTM and CDR2 is ANQGSEA.

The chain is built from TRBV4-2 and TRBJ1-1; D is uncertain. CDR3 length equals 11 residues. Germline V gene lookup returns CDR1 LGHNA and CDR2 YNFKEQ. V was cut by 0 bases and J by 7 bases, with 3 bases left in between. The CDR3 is CASSQDIEAFF. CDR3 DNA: TGTGCCAGCAGCCAAGATATTGAAGCTTTCTTT.

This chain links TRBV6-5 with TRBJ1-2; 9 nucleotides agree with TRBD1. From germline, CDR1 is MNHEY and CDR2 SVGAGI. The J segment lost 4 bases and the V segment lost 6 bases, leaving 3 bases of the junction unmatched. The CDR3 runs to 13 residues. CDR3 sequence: CASSGQGSYGYTF. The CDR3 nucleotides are TGTGCCAGCAGCGGACAGGGGAGCTATGGCTACACCTTC.

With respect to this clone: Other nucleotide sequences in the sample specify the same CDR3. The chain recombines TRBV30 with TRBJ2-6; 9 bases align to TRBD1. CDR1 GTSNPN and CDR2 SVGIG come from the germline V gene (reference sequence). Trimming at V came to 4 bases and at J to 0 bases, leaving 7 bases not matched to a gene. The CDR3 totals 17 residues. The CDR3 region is CAWTRDRVRSGANVLTF. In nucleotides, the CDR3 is TGTGCCTGGACCCGGGACAGGGTACGCTCTGGGGCCAACGTCCTGACTTTC.

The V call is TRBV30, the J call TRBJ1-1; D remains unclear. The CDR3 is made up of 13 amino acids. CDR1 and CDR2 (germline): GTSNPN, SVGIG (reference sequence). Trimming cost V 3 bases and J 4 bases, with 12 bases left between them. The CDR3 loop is CAWSPIQGTEAFF. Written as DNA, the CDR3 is TGTGCCTGGAGCCCTATTCAAGGCACTGAAGCTTTCTTT.

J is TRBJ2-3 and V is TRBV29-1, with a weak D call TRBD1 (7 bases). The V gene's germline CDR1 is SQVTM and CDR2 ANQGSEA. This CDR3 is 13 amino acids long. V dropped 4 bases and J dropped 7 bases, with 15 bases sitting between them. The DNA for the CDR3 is TGCAGCGTTGGCGGGACAGCCGCCAATACGCAGTATTTT. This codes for CSVGGTAANTQYF.

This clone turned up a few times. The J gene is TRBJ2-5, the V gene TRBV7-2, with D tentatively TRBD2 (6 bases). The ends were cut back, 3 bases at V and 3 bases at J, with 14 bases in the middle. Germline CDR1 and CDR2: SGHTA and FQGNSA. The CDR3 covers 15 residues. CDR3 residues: CASSLDAGTKETQYF. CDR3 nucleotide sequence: TGTGCCAGCAGCTTGGACGCGGGAACCAAAGAGACCCAGTACTTC.

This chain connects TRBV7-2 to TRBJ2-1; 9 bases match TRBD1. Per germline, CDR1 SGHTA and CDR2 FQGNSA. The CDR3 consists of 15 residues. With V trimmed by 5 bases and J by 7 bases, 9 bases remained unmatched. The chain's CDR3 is CASSLNTGGQNEQFF. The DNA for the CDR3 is TGTGCCAGCAGCCTGAATACAGGGGGCCAGAATGAGCAGTTCTTC.

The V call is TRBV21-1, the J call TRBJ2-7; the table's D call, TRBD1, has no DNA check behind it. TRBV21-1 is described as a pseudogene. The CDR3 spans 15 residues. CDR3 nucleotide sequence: TGTGCCAGCAATAAGCCGGGACAGGGTGGCCACGAGCAGTACGTC. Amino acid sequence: CASNKPGQGGHEQYV.

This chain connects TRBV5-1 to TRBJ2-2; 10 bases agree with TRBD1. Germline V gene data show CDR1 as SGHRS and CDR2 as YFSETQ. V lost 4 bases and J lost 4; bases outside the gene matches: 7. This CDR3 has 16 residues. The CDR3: CASSGTGVSSTGELFF. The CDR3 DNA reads TGCGCCAGCAGCGGGACAGGGGTCTCGAGCACCGGGGAGCTGTTTTTT.

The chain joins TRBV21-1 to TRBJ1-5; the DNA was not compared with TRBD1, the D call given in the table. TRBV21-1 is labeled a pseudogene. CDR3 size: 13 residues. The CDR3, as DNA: TGTGCCAGCACGGGACATCCCAATCAGCCCCAGCATTTT. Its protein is CASTGHPNQPQHF.

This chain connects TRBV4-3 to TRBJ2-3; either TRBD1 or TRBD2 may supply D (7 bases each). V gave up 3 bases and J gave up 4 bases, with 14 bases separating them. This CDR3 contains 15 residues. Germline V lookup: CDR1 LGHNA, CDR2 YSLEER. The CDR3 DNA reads TGCGCCAGCAGCCAGGGACAGCGGGATTCAGATACGCAGTATTTT. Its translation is CASSQGQRDSDTQYF.

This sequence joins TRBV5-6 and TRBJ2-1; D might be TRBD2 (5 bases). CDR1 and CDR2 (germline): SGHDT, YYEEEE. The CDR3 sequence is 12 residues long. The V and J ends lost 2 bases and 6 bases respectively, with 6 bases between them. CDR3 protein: CASSFGGNEQFF. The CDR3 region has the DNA TGTGCCAGCAGCTTCGGAGGCAATGAGCAGTTCTTC.

The CDR3 DNA reads as TGCGCCAGCAGCCAAGATATCGGACGAACAGGGGGAGGCTATGGCTACACCTTC. This codes for CASSQDIGRTGGGYGYTF. The rearrangement uses TRBV4-1 and TRBJ1-2, with 8 bases identical to TRBD1. The V and J ends lost 0 bases and 4 bases, in that order; junction bases with no gene match: 13. The CDR3 consists of 18 residues. Germline loops: CDR1 MGHRA, CDR2 YSYEKL.

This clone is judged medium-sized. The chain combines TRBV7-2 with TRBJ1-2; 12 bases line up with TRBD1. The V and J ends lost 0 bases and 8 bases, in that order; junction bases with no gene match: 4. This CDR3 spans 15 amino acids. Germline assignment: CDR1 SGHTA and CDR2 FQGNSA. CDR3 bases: TGTGCCAGCAGCTTAGCGGGACAGGGGGCTTCGGGCTACACCTTC. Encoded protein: CASSLAGQGASGYTF.